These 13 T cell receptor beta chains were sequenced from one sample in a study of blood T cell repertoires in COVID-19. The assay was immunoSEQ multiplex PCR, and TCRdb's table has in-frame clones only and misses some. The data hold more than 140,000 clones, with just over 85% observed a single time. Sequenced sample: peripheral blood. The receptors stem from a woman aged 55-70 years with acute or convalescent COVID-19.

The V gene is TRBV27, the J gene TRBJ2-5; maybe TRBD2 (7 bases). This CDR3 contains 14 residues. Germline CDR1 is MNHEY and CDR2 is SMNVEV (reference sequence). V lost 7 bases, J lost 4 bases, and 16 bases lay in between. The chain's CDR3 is CASNKQGGVETQYF. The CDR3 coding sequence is TGTGCCAGCAACAAACAGGGAGGGGTAGAGACCCAGTACTTC.

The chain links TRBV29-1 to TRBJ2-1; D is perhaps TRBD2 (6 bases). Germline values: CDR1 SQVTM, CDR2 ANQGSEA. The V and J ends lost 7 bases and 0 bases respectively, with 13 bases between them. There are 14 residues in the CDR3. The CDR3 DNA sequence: TGCAGCGCCCTATCCGGGAGCTCCTACAATGAGCAGTTCTTC. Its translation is CSALSGSSYNEQFF.

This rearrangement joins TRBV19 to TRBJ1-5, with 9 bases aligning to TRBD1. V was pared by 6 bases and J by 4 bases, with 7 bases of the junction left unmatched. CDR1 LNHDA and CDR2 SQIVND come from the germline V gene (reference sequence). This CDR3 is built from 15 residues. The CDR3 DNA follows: TGTGCCAGTAGCATTTGGACAGGGGCAAATCAGCCCCAGCATTTT. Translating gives CASSIWTGANQPQHF. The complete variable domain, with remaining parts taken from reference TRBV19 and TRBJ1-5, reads DGGITQSPKYLFRKEGQNVTLSCEQNLNHDAMYWYRQDPGQGLRLIYYSQIVNDFQKGDIAEGYSVSREKKESFPLTVTSAQKNPTAFYLCASSIWTGANQPQHFGDGTRLSIL.

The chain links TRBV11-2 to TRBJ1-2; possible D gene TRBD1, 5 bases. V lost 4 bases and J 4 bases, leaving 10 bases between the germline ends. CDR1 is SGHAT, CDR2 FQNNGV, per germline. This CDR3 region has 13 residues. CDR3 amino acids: CASSSPGGYGYTF. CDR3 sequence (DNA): TGTGCCAGCAGCTCCCCCGGGGGCTATGGCTACACCTTC.

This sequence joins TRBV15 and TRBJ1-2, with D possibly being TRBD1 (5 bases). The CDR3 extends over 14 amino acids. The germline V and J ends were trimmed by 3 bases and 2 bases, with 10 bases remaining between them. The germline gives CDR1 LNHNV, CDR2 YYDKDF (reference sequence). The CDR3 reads CATSRRGQNYGYTF. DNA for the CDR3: TGTGCCACCAGCAGGAGAGGACAAAACTATGGCTACACCTTC.

CDR3 coding DNA: TGTGCCAGCAGCTTAGATGGACAGTACAATGAGCAGTTCTTC. Translating gives CASSLDGQYNEQFF. The chain employs TRBV11-2 and TRBJ2-1; weak D call: TRBD1 (6 bases). Germline values: CDR1 SGHAT, CDR2 FQNNGV. The CDR3 covers 14 residues. Between the trimmed V and J ends, which lost 0 bases and 4 bases, there was a span of 7 bases.

CDR3 sequence reads: CASSLISRVNQPQHF. CDR3 sequence (DNA): TGTGCCAGCAGTTTAATTAGTCGGGTTAATCAGCCCCAGCATTTT. V is TRBV28 and J is TRBJ1-5; D is ambiguous. Germline lookup yields CDR1 MDHEN and CDR2 SYDVKM. This CDR3 spans 15 amino acids. V dropped 2 bases and J dropped 4 bases, with 12 bases sitting between them.

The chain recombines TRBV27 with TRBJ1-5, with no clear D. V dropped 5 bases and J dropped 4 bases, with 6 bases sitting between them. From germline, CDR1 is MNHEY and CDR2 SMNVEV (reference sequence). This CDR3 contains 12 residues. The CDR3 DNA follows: TGTGCCAGCAGTCAGGATAATCAGCCCCAGCATTTT. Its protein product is CASSQDNQPQHF.

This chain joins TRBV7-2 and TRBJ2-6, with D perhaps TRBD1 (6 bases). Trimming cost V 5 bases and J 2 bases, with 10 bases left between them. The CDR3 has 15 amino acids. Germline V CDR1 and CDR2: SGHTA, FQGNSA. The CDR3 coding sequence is TGTGCCAGCAGCCCACAGGGCGCTGGGGCCAACGTCCTGACTTTC. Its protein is CASSPQGAGANVLTF.

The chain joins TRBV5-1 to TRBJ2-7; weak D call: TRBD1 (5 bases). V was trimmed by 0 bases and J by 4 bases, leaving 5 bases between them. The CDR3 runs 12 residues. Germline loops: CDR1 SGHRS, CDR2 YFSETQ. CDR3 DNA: TGCGCCAGCAGCTTGGAGGGGTACGAGCAGTACTTC. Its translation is CASSLEGYEQYF. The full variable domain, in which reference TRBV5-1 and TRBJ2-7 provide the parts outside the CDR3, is KAGVTQTPRYLIKTRGQQVTLSCSPISGHRSVSWYQQTPGQGLQFLFEYFSETQRNKGNFPGRFSGRQFSNSRSEMNVSTLELGDSALYLCASSLEGYEQYFGPGTRLTVT.

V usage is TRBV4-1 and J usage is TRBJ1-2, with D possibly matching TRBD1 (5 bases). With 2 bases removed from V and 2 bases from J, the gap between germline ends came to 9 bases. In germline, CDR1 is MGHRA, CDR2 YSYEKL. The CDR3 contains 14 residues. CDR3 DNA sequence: TGCGCCAGCAGCCAACCAGGGTGGAACTATGGCTACACCTTC. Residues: CASSQPGWNYGYTF.

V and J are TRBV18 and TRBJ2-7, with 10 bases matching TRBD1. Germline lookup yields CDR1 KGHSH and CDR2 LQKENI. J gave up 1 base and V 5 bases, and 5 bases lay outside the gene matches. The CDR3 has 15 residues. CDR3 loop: CASSTGTGVSYEQYF. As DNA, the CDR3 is TGTGCCAGCTCAACCGGGACAGGGGTATCCTACGAGCAGTACTTC. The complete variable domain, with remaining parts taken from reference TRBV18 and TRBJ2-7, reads NAGVMQNPRHLVRRRGQEARLRCSPMKGHSHVYWYRQLPEEGLKFMVYLQKENIIDESGMPKERFSAEFPKEGPSILRIQQVVRGDSAAYFCASSTGTGVSYEQYFGPGTRLTVT.

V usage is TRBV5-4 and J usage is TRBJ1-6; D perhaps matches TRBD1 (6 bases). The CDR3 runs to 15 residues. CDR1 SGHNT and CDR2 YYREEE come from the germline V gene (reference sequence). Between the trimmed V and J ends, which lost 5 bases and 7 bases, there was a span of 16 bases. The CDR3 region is CASSSSGTRNSPLHF. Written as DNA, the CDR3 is TGTGCCAGCAGTTCATCCGGGACACGAAATTCACCCCTCCACTTT.